A single sample is the source of the 26 T cell receptor beta chains below, sequenced in a study of T-cell memory formation after mild COVID-19. Each CDR3 protein gets one entry after TCRdb re-called the 5' RACE reads with MiXCR. The sample has over 55,000 distinct CDR3 sequences; 12% are singletons. The specimen was PBMCs or a T cell subset sorted from them (not recorded which). All receptors derive from a young man who had mild COVID-19 (a few samples of this study predate the infection). Cell type and time point are not known.

This clonotype counts as medium-sized. The V call is TRBV5-1, the J call TRBJ1-1; D is undetermined. Trimming left V 0 bases short and J 9 bases short, with 9 bases between. The V gene's germline CDR1 is SGHRS and CDR2 YFSETQ. The CDR3 covers 12 residues. The CDR3 nucleotides read TGCGCCAGCAGCTTGGAAGGACCCCAAGCTTTCTTT. Its translation is CASSLEGPQAFF.

This clonotype occurred a few times. This sequence joins TRBV18 and TRBJ1-2; weak D call: TRBD1 (5 bases). The ends were cut back, 0 bases at V and 8 bases at J, with 16 bases in the middle. CDR3 length equals 15 residues. Germline lookup yields CDR1 KGHSH and CDR2 LQKENI. The CDR3 reads CASSPPTQGRSGYTF. For the CDR3, the DNA is TGTGCCAGCTCACCACCGACGCAGGGTCGATCAGGCTACACCTTC.

This clonotype was recorded many times. The chain has TRBV7-6 and TRBJ2-7, with D perhaps matching TRBD2 (6 bases). Trimming removed 5 bases from V and 0 bases from J, with 14 bases in between. CDR1 and CDR2 (germline): SGHVS, FNYEAQ. CDR3 length: 15 residues. DNA of the CDR3: TGTGCCAGCAGCATCGGGGACGGGAGCTCCTACGAGCAGTACTTC. This gives the protein CASSIGDGSSYEQYF.

This clonotype was seen repeatedly, ten times or more. The chain links TRBV12-3 or TRBV12-4 to TRBJ2-7; D may correspond to TRBD1 or TRBD2 (6 bases each). V lost 7 bases and J lost 6, with 16 bases in between. This CDR3 comprises 13 residues. DNA of the CDR3: TGTGCCAGCACCCGTGGCAGGGGAGGCGAGCAGTACTTC. It yields the protein CASTRGRGGEQYF.

This clonotype has at least ten counts. This sequence joins TRBV7-9 and TRBJ1-1, with D perhaps TRBD1 (5 bases). Germline V lookup: CDR1 SEHNR, CDR2 FQNEAQ (reference sequence). V was cut by 5 bases and J by 0 bases, with 7 bases left in between. This CDR3 has 13 amino acids. DNA for the CDR3: TGTGCCAGCAGCCAGGACATGAACACTGAAGCTTTCTTT. Amino acid sequence: CASSQDMNTEAFF.

The chain uses TRBV7-9 and TRBJ2-1; D is uncertain. Trimming took off 5 bases at V and 0 bases at J, with 11 bases between the two ends. The CDR3 runs 15 residues. CDR1 is SEHNR, CDR2 FQNEAQ, per germline (reference sequence). The DNA of the CDR3 is TGTGCCAGCAGCAGACGTACAAGCTCCTACAATGAGCAGTTCTTC. Translation gives CASSRRTSSYNEQFF.

This clonotype was seen a handful of times. This chain joins TRBV7-3 and TRBJ2-7; TRBD2 agrees at 13 bases. Per the germline V gene, CDR1 is SGHTA and CDR2 is FQGTGA. V lost 5 bases, J lost 5 bases, and 6 bases stayed unmatched. The CDR3 runs to 15 residues. Here the CDR3 reads CASSIGLAGVDEQYF. CDR3 nucleotides: TGTGCCAGCAGCATTGGACTAGCGGGGGTCGACGAGCAGTACTTC. The variable domain in full, completed from reference TRBV7-3 and TRBJ2-7, reads GAGVSQTPSNKVTEKGKYVELRCDPISGHTALYWYRQSLGQGPEFLIYFQGTGAADDSGLPNDRFFAVRPEGSVSTLKIQRTERGDSAVYLCASSIGLAGVDEQYFGPGTRLTVT.

In this sample, this clonotype turned up a few times. The chain links TRBV5-5 to TRBJ2-5; D is unclear. V was trimmed by 4 bases and J by 4 bases, leaving 17 bases between them. The CDR3 runs 15 residues. Germline CDR1 SGHKS, CDR2 YYEKEE (reference sequence). The CDR3 loop reads CASSPPPDGVETQYF. The CDR3, as DNA: TGTGCCAGCAGCCCTCCCCCCGACGGAGTAGAGACCCAGTACTTC.

This clonotype was seen many times. V and J are TRBV6-5 and TRBJ2-1; D may be TRBD2 (6 bases). The CDR3 extends over 15 amino acids. CDR1 MNHEY and CDR2 SVGAGI come from the germline V gene. Trimming stripped 2 bases from V and 7 bases from J, with 15 bases between. The CDR3 region has the DNA TGTGCCAGCAGTTACCGGGGGACCACGGGGAATGAGCAGTTCTTC. It is translated as CASSYRGTTGNEQFF.

At least ten counts were recorded for this clonotype. The V and J genes are TRBV29-1 and TRBJ2-3; TRBD2 is a possible D gene (6 bases). V lost 8 bases and J 1 base, leaving 28 bases between the germline ends. The CDR3 sequence is 18 residues long. Germline assignment: CDR1 SQVTM and CDR2 ANQGSEA. The CDR3 coding sequence is TGCAGCCATCCCCGGTCGGGACTCCCAATTAGACGCACAGATACGCAGTATTTT. Translating gives CSHPRSGLPIRRTDTQYF.

In its sample, this clonotype was seen a few times. The rearrangement links TRBV27 to TRBJ1-4; D gene unclear. The CDR3 totals 13 residues. Between the trimmed V and J ends, which lost 5 bases and 8 bases, there was a span of 12 bases. Per germline, CDR1 MNHEY and CDR2 SMNVEV (reference sequence). CDR3 residues: CASSRKEEEKLFF. The CDR3, as DNA: TGTGCCAGCAGTAGAAAAGAGGAAGAAAAACTGTTTTTT.

The rearrangement joins TRBV19 to TRBJ1-2; D is ambiguous. The CDR3 loop spans 12 amino acids. The germline V gene has CDR1 LNHDA and CDR2 SQIVND (reference sequence). V was cut by 4 bases and J by 4 bases, with 7 bases left in between. CDR3 sequence: CASSKGLYGYTF. Written as DNA, the CDR3 is TGTGCCAGTAGTAAAGGCCTCTATGGCTACACCTTC.

In this sample, this clonotype turned up a few times. This rearrangement joins TRBV30 to TRBJ2-3, with a weak D call TRBD2 (6 bases). This CDR3 region has 15 residues. With 1 base removed from V and 1 base from J, the gap between germline ends came to 12 bases. CDR1 and CDR2 from the germline V gene are GTSNPN and SVGIG (reference sequence). CDR3 nucleotide sequence: TGTGCCTGGAGTGCGACGACTAGTGGCACAGATACGCAGTATTTT. Protein product: CAWSATTSGTDTQYF.

A few counts support this clonotype. This sequence joins TRBV11-2 and TRBJ2-5; 10 nucleotides line up with TRBD1. Looked up from germline, CDR1 is SGHAT and CDR2 is FQNNGV. Trimming took 4 bases from V and 2 from J; bases not matched to a gene: 4. The CDR3 is made up of 15 amino acids. CDR3 sequence (DNA): TGTGCCAGCAGCTATGACAGGGGGCGGCAAGAGACCCAGTACTTC. Its translation: CASSYDRGRQETQYF.

The rearrangement links TRBV7-3 to TRBJ1-6, with unresolved D. Trimming pared 1 base from V and 9 bases from J, leaving 1 base between. The CDR3 runs 11 residues. Germline V gives CDR1 SGHTA, CDR2 FQGTGA. The CDR3 coding sequence is TGTGCCAGCAGCTTAATTTCACCCCTCCACTTT. Translating gives CASSLISPLHF.

The sample holds many counts of this clonotype. The chain recombines TRBV3-1 with TRBJ1-6, with a tentative D call TRBD1 (5 bases). This CDR3 spans 14 amino acids. V dropped 7 bases and J dropped 7 bases, with 14 bases sitting between them. Germline CDR1 reads LGHDT; CDR2 reads YNNKEL (reference sequence). The CDR3 DNA reads as TGTGCCAGCACCCCGGGACGGGGGAATTCACCCCTCCACTTT. This encodes CASTPGRGNSPLHF.

This clonotype was observed a handful of times. The rearrangement links TRBV6-6 to TRBJ2-5; a weak D match, TRBD2 (5 bases). Per germline, CDR1 MNHNY and CDR2 SVGAGI (reference sequence). V was cut by 0 bases and J by 1 base, with 9 bases left in between. This CDR3 spans 15 amino acids. CDR3 sequence (DNA): TGTGCCAGCAGTTACTCCCAGCGGCTCCAAGAGACCCAGTACTTC. Translating gives CASSYSQRLQETQYF.

Many counts were recorded for this clonotype. The chain couples TRBV7-9 to TRBJ2-7; 8 nucleotides match TRBD1. Looked up from germline, CDR1 is SEHNR and CDR2 is FQNEAQ (reference sequence). The CDR3 spans 15 residues. V gave up 3 bases and J gave up 0 bases; unmatched junction bases: 4. The CDR3 loop reads CASSFRTGTSYEQYF. In DNA form, the CDR3 reads TGTGCCAGCAGCTTTCGGACAGGGACCTCCTACGAGCAGTACTTC. Based on the CDR3 plus reference TRBV7-9 and TRBJ2-7, the full variable domain is DTGVSQNPRHKITKRGQNVTFRCDPISEHNRLYWYRQTLGQGPEFLTYFQNEAQLEKSRLLSDRFSAERPKGSFSTLEIQRTEQGDSAMYLCASSFRTGTSYEQYFGPGTRLTVT.

The rearrangement links TRBV29-1 to TRBJ1-2; D not certain. V gave up 0 bases and J gave up 7 bases, with 18 bases separating them. The CDR3 is 15 residues long. Looked up from germline, CDR1 is SQVTM and CDR2 is ANQGSEA. The CDR3 DNA reads as TGCAGCGTTGAAGATATTCGGAGACCGCTCCGTGGCTACACCTTC. Translated, it gives CSVEDIRRPLRGYTF.

The V call is TRBV2, the J call TRBJ2-1, with TRBD2 identical over 9 bases. This CDR3 spans 16 amino acids. The V gene end was trimmed by 7 bases and the J gene end by 0 bases; junction bases not matched to a gene: 7. Germline CDR1 SNHLY, CDR2 FYNNEI. CDR3 coding DNA: TGTGCCAGCAAGAAGATAGCGGGGGTCTCCTACAATGAGCAGTTCTTC. It translates to CASKKIAGVSYNEQFF.

This clonotype was recorded a few times. The V and J genes are TRBV28 and TRBJ2-7; perhaps TRBD2 as D (5 bases). Between the trimmed V and J ends, which lost 3 bases and 1 base, there was a span of 13 bases. Germline lookup yields CDR1 MDHEN and CDR2 SYDVKM. The CDR3 totals 15 residues. CDR3 in DNA: TGTGCCAGCAGTTTGGCACACCGAGGGTCCTACGAGCAGTACGTC. Encoded protein: CASSLAHRGSYEQYV.

This clonotype was counted many times. This chain joins TRBV7-9 and TRBJ2-1, with D maybe TRBD2 (5 bases). Germline assignment: CDR1 SEHNR and CDR2 FQNEAQ (reference sequence). The CDR3 runs 14 residues. V was shortened by 3 bases and J by 3 bases, with 9 bases between the two germline ends. The CDR3: CASSLTGIYNEQFF. CDR3 DNA sequence: TGTGCCAGCAGCTTGACGGGGATCTACAATGAGCAGTTCTTC.

The table lists this clonotype with many counts. V gene TRBV5-1 combines with J gene TRBJ2-7; 7 nucleotides agree with TRBD1. The CDR3 is 14 residues long. Germline V lookup: CDR1 SGHRS, CDR2 YFSETQ. V was pared by 0 bases and J by 2 bases, with 2 bases of the junction left unmatched. The CDR3 spells CASSLDGTAYEQYV. The CDR3 DNA follows: TGCGCCAGCAGCTTGGACGGGACAGCCTACGAGCAGTACGTC.

The V call is TRBV20-1, the J call TRBJ2-4; 9 bases are a match to TRBD1. V trimming: 6 bases; J trimming: 0 bases; junction bases outside the gene matches: 12. The CDR3 length is 17 residues. CDR1 is DFQATT, CDR2 SNEGSKA, per germline (reference sequence). The CDR3: CSAKVSRDRVAKNIQYF. The CDR3 DNA reads TGCAGTGCCAAGGTGTCCCGGGACAGGGTAGCCAAAAACATTCAGTACTTC.

This clonotype was seen a handful of times. The rearrangement uses TRBV27 and TRBJ1-5; no firm D call. The V end lost 3 bases, the J end lost 1 base, and 4 bases lay between the germline ends. Germline values: CDR1 MNHEY, CDR2 SMNVEV (reference sequence). CDR3 size: 13 residues. The CDR3 DNA sequence: TGTGCCAGCAGTTTCAAGAGCAATCAGCCCCAGCATTTT. Protein: CASSFKSNQPQHF.

This rearrangement joins TRBV7-6 to TRBJ1-2; no clear D. The germline V gene encodes CDR1 SGHVS and CDR2 FNYEAQ. The V and J ends lost 5 bases and 7 bases respectively, with 14 bases between them. This CDR3 has 13 amino acids. This chain's CDR3 is CASSLETGAGYTF. CDR3 nucleotide sequence: TGTGCCAGCAGCCTGGAGACCGGTGCTGGCTACACCTTC.